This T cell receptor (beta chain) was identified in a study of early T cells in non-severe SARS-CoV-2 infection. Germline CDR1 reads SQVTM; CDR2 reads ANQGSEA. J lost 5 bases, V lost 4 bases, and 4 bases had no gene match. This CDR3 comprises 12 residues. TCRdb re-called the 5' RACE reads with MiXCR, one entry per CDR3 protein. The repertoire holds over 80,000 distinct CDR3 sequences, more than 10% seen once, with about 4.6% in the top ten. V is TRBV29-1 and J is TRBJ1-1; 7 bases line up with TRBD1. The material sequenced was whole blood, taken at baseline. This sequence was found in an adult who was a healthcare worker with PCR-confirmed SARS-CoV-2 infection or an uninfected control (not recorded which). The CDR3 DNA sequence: TGCAGCGTTGTTGGCAGGGGGACTGAAGCTTTCTTT. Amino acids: CSVVGRGTEAFF.